The 16 T cell receptor beta chains presented below share a single source sample, sequenced in a study of immune heterogeneity within non-small cell lung tumors. Multiplex PCR amplified TCR beta CDR3 with 32 V and 13 J primers. TCRdb reprocessed the multiplex PCR reads via MiXCR and lists one record per CDR3 protein. The profile covers 21,000 or so distinct CDR3 sequences, with around 28% appearing a single time and less than 4.5% taken by the ten largest. With around 600 ng used per sample, the template was genomic DNA from bulk tumor. Surgeons took several biopsies per primary tumor, spaced far apart, during surgery. Enrolled patients presented with newly diagnosed, previously untreated non-small cell lung cancer and underwent curative surgery. What was sequenced was lung tumor tissue. These receptors all come from a man between 35 and 55 years old with non-small cell lung cancer.

The V and J genes are TRBV12-3 or TRBV12-4 and TRBJ2-5, with D unclear. There are 15 residues in the CDR3. V lost 5 bases to trimming and J lost 0 bases, with 13 bases between them. The CDR3 DNA sequence: TGTGCCAGCAGTCCGTCTAGTTGGAACCAAGAGACCCAGTACTTC. It encodes CASSPSSWNQETQYF.

This chain connects TRBV7-2 to TRBJ1-5; D is unclear. The CDR3 loop spans 12 amino acids. V was shortened by 4 bases and J by 3 bases, with 4 bases between the two germline ends. Germline CDR1 and CDR2: SGHTA and FQGNSA. The CDR3 coding sequence is TGTGCCAGCAGCTACGACAATCAGCCCCAGCATTTT. Translating gives CASSYDNQPQHF.

By share of the sample, this clonotype is medium-sized. J is TRBJ2-7 and V is TRBV28, with D unclear. CDR1 and CDR2 from the germline V gene are MDHEN and SYDVKM. Trimming took 3 bases from V and 5 from J, leaving 17 bases between them. The CDR3 length is 15 residues. Here the CDR3 DNA reads TGTGCCAGCAGTTTCCGGCCCCCTAGACGAAACGAGCAGTACTTC. The encoded protein is CASSFRPPRRNEQYF.

The sample holds a few counts of this clonotype. The chain links TRBV19 to TRBJ1-4; D unclear. The germline V gene encodes CDR1 LNHDA and CDR2 SQIVND (reference sequence). V was shortened by 5 bases and J by 10 bases, with 23 bases between the two germline ends. This CDR3 has 16 amino acids. DNA of the CDR3: TGTGCCAGTAGTTATGCTGTGGCAGTTAAGAACCTAAAACTGTTTTTT. As protein: CASSYAVAVKNLKLFF.

This clonotype was found many times. This rearrangement joins TRBV19 to TRBJ2-7, with 10 bases that match TRBD2. The V segment lost 3 bases and the J segment 5 bases; nucleotides outside the gene matches: 10. Looked up from germline, CDR1 is LNHDA and CDR2 is SQIVND (reference sequence). The CDR3 is 16 amino acids. This chain's CDR3 is CASSIWLAGEFNEQYF. The CDR3 DNA is TGTGCCAGTAGTATCTGGCTAGCGGGAGAATTTAACGAGCAGTACTTC.

This clonotype was seen only a few times. This could be a read error, since a much larger clone is one nucleotide away. J is TRBJ2-3 and V is TRBV9; D might be TRBD1 (6 bases). Germline lookup yields CDR1 SGDLS and CDR2 YYNGEE. This CDR3 is built from 13 residues. The CDR3 spells CAGSVSGQDTQYF. In DNA, the CDR3 is TGTGCCGGCAGCGTATCAGGACAGGATACGCAGTATTTT.

With respect to this clonotype: One end of the junction fails to match germline, which may point to a read error. The chain uses TRBV2 and TRBJ2-1, with D unclear. The CDR3 extends over 14 amino acids. Per germline, CDR1 SNHLY and CDR2 FYNNEI. In nucleotides, the CDR3 is TGTGCCATCAGTGAAATCGTCAGGAGCGATGAGCAGTTCTTC. It encodes CAISEIVRSDEQFF.

As for this clonotype: This clone may be a read error of a much larger clone one base away. The chain links TRBV27 to TRBJ2-1, with 13 nucleotides matching TRBD2. The germline CDR1 and CDR2 sequences are MNHEY and SMNVEV (reference sequence). CDR3 length: 15 amino acids. V trimming: 5 bases; J trimming: 9 bases; junction bases outside the gene matches: 7. The CDR3 spells CASSDGLAGVSEQFF. In DNA, the CDR3 is TGTGCCAGCAGTGACGGACTAGCGGGAGTCAGTGAGCAGTTCTTC.

This clonotype came up a few times. CDR3 DNA: TGTGCCAGCAGCCGCCCCCCCGGGGAGGGCCTGGATGAGCAGTTCTTC. This encodes CASSRPPGEGLDEQFF. The rearrangement joins TRBV27 to TRBJ2-1, with 7 bases identical to TRBD2. The ends lost 6 bases at V and 8 bases at J; junction bases unmatched: 16. From germline, CDR1 is MNHEY and CDR2 SMNVEV (reference sequence). CDR3 length equals 16 residues.

Regarding this clonotype: This may come from a read error, since a much larger clone is one base off. The chain is built from TRBV12-3 or TRBV12-4 and TRBJ1-3; TRBD1 matches at 7 bases. The CDR3 extends over 15 amino acids. The J segment lost 7 bases and the V segment lost 4 bases, leaving 10 bases of the junction unmatched. The CDR3 nucleotides read TGTGCCAGCAGTTCAGACAGGGTGCGAGGCAACACCATATATTTT. This codes for CASSSDRVRGNTIYF.

As regards this clonotype: Relative to the germline gene, one junction end is altered; a read error may explain this. The chain carries TRBV20-1 and TRBJ2-3; a weak D match, TRBD2 (5 bases). CDR3 length: 16 amino acids. The germline V gene encodes CDR1 DFQATT and CDR2 SNEGSKA (reference sequence). The CDR3 here is CSARVRLATSTDTQYF. Here the CDR3 DNA reads TGCAGTGCCAGAGTGAGGTTAGCGACCTCCACAGATACGCAGTATTTT.

The chain links TRBV7-3 to TRBJ2-7; D gene ambiguous. The CDR3 spans 16 residues. V lost 1 base and J lost 7, with 20 bases in between. In germline, CDR1 is SGHTA, CDR2 FQGTGA. The CDR3 region has the DNA TGTGCCAGCAGCTTAAATGGTGGGATGGCCGGTGGGGAGCAGTACTTC. Amino acid sequence: CASSLNGGMAGGEQYF.

Note on this clonotype: This may be a read error, as it is one base from a much larger clone. The gene calls are TRBV5-1 and TRBJ2-2; D unclear. This CDR3 spans 15 amino acids. Germline-derived CDR1 and CDR2 are SGHRS and YFSETQ. The CDR3 reads CASSRLASNAGELFF. CDR3 sequence (DNA): TGCGCCAGCAGCCGTCTCGCCTCGAACGCCGGGGAGCTGTTTTTT.

This chain connects TRBV12-5 to TRBJ2-5; D gene ambiguous. The V end was cut by 0 bases, the J end by 7 bases, with 9 bases between. This CDR3 has 13 residues. Looked up from germline, CDR1 is LGHNT and CDR2 is FRNRAP. The CDR3: CASGLVGGGTQYF. The CDR3 DNA sequence: TGTGCTAGTGGTTTGGTAGGCGGCGGGACCCAGTACTTC.

The chain is built from TRBV7-2 and TRBJ2-7; TRBD2 aligns across 7 bases. With 1 base clipped from V and 2 bases from J, the junction kept 5 bases outside the gene matches. Germline V gives CDR1 SGHTA, CDR2 FQGNSA. This CDR3 comprises 15 residues. The chain's CDR3 is CASSLDSSGTYEQYF. CDR3 coding DNA: TGTGCCAGCAGCTTAGATTCTAGCGGAACCTACGAGCAGTACTTC.

A few counts support this clonotype. The gene calls are TRBV5-1 and TRBJ1-1; tentatively, D is TRBD1 (5 bases). The CDR3 length is 15 residues. In germline, CDR1 is SGHRS, CDR2 YFSETQ. The V gene lost 1 base and the J gene lost 5 bases, with 15 bases spanning the gap. The CDR3 DNA is TGCGCCAGCAGCTTGAGCTCCCAGGGCGGGACTGAAGCTTTCTTT. Protein product: CASSLSSQGGTEAFF.